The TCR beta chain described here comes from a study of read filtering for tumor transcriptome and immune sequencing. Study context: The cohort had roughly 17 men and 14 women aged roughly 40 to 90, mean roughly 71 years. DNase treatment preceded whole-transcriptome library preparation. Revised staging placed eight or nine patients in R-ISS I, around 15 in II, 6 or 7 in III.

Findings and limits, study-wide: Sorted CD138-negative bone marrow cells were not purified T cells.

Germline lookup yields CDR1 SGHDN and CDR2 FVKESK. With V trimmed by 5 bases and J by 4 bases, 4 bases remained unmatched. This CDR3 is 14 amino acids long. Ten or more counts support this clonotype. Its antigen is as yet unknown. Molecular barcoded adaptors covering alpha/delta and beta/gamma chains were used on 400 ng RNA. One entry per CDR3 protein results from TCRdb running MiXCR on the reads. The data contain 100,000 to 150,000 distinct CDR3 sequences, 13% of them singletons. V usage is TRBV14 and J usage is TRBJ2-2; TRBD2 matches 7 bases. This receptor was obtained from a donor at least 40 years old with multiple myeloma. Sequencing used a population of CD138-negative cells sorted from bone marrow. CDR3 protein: CASSVGLSTGELFF. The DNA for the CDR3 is TGTGCCAGCAGCGTGGGACTAAGCACCGGGGAGCTGTTTTTT.